The present TCR beta chain was sequenced within a study of shared clonotypes between healthy human individuals. This clone occurred once. With a far larger clone one base away, a read error is the likely cause. Distinct nucleotide sequences in the sample also encode this CDR3. V gave up 2 bases and J gave up 0 bases, with 4 bases separating them. Germline CDR1 and CDR2: SGHVS and FNYEAQ. This CDR3 has 13 residues. This table comes from immunoSEQ multiplex PCR, and its TCRdb copy is limited to in-frame clones, with some not included. This table has a few hundred thousand clones, just over 75% appearing once.

Specimen: PBMCs. The clonotype comes from a woman aged 35 to 49 in good health. Some clones in this sample may be carry-over from other donors' samples. The chain joins TRBV7-6 to TRBJ1-1; unclear D gene. CDR3 sequence: CASSLQMNTEAFF. The DNA of the CDR3 is TGTGCCAGCAGCTTACAGATGAACACTGAAGCTTTCTTT.